This T cell receptor beta chain was recovered during a study of monozygotic twins with inflammatory bowel disease. Study-wide findings and caveats: Healthy co-twins, by inverse Simpson, had higher TCRbeta diversity than their siblings with IBD. The data gave no support to a single strong IBD-associated signal or clonotype.

For this clonotype: Its target is unknown.

TCRdb re-called the 5' RACE reads and gives one entry per CDR3 protein, without DNA. The table for this sample gives 200,000 to 250,000 distinct CDR3 sequences. This CDR3 comprises 14 residues. Sequenced input: blood. This chain joins TRBV12-3 or TRBV12-4 and TRBJ1-2; lacking DNA, the TRBD1 call made by TCRdb goes unchecked. This receptor was taken from a human donor with ulcerative colitis or Crohn's disease, or a healthy co-twin of an affected twin (not recorded which). The CDR3 loop is CASRPGRLLYGYTF.